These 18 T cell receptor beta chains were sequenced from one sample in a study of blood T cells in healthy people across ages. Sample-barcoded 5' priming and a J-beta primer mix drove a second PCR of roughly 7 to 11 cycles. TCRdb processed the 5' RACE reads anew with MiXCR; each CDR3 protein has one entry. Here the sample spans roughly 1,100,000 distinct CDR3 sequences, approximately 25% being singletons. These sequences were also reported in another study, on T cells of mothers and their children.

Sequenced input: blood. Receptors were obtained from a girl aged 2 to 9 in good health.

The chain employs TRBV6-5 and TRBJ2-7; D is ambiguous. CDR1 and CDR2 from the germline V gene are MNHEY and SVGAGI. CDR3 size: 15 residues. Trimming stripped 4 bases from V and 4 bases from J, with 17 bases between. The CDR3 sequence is CASSFGANPGYEQYF. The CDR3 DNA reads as TGTGCCAGCAGTTTCGGAGCTAACCCCGGATACGAGCAGTACTTC.

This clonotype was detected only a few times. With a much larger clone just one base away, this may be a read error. The CDR3 coding sequence is TGTGCCAGCAGCTTAGGCGGGAGGCCTTACAATGAGCAGTCCTTC. Its translation is CASSLGGRPYNEQSF. This rearrangement joins TRBV11-2 to TRBJ2-1, with 8 bases fitting TRBD2. CDR3 length: 15 amino acids. CDR1 is SGHAT, CDR2 FQNNGV, per germline.

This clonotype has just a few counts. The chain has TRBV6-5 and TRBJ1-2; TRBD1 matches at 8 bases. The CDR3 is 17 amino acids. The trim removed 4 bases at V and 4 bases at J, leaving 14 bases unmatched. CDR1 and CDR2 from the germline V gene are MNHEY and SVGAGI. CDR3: CASSSRDRTTLRYGYTF. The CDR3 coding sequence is TGTGCCAGCAGTTCCCGGGACAGGACCACTTTACGCTATGGCTACACCTTC.

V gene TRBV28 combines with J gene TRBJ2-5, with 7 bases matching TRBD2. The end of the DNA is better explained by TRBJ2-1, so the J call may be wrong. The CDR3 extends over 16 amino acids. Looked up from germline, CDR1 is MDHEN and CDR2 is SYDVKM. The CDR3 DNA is TGTGCCAGCAGTTTAGTGGGGGGGGTACCCTTCTTTGAGCAGTTCTTC. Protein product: CASSLVGGVPFFEQFF.

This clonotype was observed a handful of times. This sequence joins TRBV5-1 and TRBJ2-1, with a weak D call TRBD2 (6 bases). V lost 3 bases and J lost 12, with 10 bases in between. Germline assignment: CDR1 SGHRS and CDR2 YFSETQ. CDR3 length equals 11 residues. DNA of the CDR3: TGCGCCAGCAGCTCCGGACTATCGCAGTTCTTC. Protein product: CASSSGLSQFF.

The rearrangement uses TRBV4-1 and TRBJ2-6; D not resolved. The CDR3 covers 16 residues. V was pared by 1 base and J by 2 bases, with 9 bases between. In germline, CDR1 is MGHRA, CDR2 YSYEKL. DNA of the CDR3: TGCGCCAGCAGCCAAGGGGCGGCGGCTGGGGCCAACGTCCTGACTTTC. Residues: CASSQGAAAGANVLTF.

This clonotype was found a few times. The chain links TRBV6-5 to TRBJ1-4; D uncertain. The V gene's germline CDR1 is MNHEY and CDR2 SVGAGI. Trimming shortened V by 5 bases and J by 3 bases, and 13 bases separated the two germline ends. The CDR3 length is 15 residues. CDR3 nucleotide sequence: TGTGCCAGCAGTCCTTACGGTTCGGCTAATGAAAAACTGTTTTTT. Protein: CASSPYGSANEKLFF.

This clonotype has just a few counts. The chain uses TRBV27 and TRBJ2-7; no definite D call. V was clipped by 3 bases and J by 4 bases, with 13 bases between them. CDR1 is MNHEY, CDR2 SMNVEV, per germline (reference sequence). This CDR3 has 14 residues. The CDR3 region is CASSFTSFGYEQYF. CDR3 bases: TGTGCCAGCAGTTTTACCTCCTTTGGGTACGAGCAGTACTTC.

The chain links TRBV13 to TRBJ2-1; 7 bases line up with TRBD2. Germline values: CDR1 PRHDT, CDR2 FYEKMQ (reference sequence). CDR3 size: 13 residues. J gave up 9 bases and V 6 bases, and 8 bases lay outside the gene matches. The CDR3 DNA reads TGTGCCAGCAGTCCCGCGGGAGCACCTGAGCAGTTCTTC. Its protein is CASSPAGAPEQFF. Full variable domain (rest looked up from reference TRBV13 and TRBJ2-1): AAGVIQSPRHLIKEKRETATLKCYPIPRHDTVYWYQQGPGQDPQFLISFYEKMQSDKGSIPDRFSAQQFSDYHSELNMSSLELGDSALYFCASSPAGAPEQFFGPGTRLTVL.

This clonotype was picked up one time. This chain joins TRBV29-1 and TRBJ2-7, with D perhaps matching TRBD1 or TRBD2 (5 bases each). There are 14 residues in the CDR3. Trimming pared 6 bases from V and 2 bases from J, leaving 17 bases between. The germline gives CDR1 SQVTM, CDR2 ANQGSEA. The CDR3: CSVPGTEGPYEQYF. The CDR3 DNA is TGCAGCGTCCCCGGGACCGAGGGCCCCTACGAGCAGTACTTC.

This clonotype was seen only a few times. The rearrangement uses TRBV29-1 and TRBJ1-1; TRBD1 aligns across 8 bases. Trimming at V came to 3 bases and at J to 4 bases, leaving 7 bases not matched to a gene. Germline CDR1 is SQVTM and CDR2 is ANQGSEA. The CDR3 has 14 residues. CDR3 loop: CSVDFGQGGTEAFF. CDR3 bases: TGCAGCGTTGACTTTGGACAGGGAGGCACTGAAGCTTTCTTT.

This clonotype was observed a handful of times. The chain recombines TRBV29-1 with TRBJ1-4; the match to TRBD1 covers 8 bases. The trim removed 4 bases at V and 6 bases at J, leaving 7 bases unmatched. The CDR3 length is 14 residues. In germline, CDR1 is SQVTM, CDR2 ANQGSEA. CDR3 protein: CSVGVGTGDEKLFF. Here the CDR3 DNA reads TGCAGCGTTGGAGTCGGGACAGGCGATGAAAAACTGTTTTTT.

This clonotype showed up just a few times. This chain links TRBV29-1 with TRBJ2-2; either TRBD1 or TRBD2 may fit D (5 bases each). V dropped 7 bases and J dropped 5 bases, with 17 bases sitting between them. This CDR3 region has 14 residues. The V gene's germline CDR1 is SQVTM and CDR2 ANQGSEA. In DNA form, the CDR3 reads TGCAGCGCCGACGGGGCCACGGGGACCGGGGAGCTGTTTTTT. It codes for CSADGATGTGELFF.

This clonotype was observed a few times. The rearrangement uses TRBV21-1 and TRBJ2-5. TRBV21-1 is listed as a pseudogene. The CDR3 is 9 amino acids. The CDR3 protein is CASTPSQYF. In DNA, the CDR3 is TGTGCCAGCACTCCGTCCCAGTACTTC.

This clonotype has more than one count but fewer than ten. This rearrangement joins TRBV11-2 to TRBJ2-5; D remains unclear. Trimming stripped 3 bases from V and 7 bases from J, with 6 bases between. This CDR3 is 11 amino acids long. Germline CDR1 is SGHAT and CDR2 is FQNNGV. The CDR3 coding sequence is TGTGCCAGCAGCTTTACGGCGACCCAGTACTTC. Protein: CASSFTATQYF.

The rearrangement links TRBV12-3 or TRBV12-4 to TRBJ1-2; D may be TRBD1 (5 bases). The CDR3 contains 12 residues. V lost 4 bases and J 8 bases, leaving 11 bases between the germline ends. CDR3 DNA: TGTGCCAGCAGTTCAGGGTCGTTCGGCTACACCTTC. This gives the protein CASSSGSFGYTF.

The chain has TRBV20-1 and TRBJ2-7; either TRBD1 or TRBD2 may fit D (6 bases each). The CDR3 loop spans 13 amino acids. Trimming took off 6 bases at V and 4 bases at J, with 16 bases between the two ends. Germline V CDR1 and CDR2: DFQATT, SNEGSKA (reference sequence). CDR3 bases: TGCAGTGCGCCATGGGGGGCGCAGTACGAGCAGTACTTC. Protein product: CSAPWGAQYEQYF.

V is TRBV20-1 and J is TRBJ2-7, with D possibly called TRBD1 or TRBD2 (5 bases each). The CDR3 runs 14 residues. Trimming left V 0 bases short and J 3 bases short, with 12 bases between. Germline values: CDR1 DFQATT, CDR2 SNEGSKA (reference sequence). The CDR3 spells CSAREAGTLYEQYF. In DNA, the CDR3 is TGCAGTGCTAGAGAAGCAGGGACCCTCTACGAGCAGTACTTC.